The 10 T cell receptor beta chains below come from one sample, sequenced in a study of T cells after yellow fever vaccination. MiXCR, run by TCRdb on the 5' RACE reads, gives a single entry per CDR3 protein. The sample carries under 150,000 distinct CDR3 sequences, roughly 8% recorded once. The sequencing here drew on CD4+ T cells sorted from PBMCs, taken 5 days after the yellow fever booster vaccination. The receptors were sampled from a man in his thirties or forties who received the YFV17D yellow fever vaccine.

This clonotype was picked up many times. The chain carries TRBV5-1 and TRBJ2-3; D is ambiguous. CDR3 length equals 14 residues. V was pared by 1 base and J by 9 bases, with 15 bases between. Germline CDR1 SGHRS, CDR2 YFSETQ. This chain's CDR3 is CASSLLETAPTQYF. The CDR3 region has the DNA TGCGCCAGCAGCTTGCTTGAGACGGCCCCGACGCAGTATTTT.

This clonotype has a count of ten or more. The chain uses TRBV7-2 and TRBJ2-3, with 8 bases aligning to TRBD2. The V gene's germline CDR1 is SGHTA and CDR2 FQGNSA. Losses at the gene ends were 0 bases for V and 9 bases for J; bases not matched to a gene: 11. The CDR3 spans 16 residues. CDR3 amino acids: CASSLAPPGGQGTQYF. The CDR3, as DNA: TGTGCCAGCAGCTTAGCGCCCCCGGGAGGGCAGGGGACGCAGTATTTT.

J is TRBJ2-7 and V is TRBV5-5; D perhaps matches TRBD2 (6 bases). There are 15 residues in the CDR3. Germline V gives CDR1 SGHKS, CDR2 YYEKEE (reference sequence). Trimming took off 7 bases at V and 7 bases at J, with 24 bases between the two ends. CDR3: CASGLSGLPFREQYF. DNA for the CDR3: TGTGCCAGCGGCCTAAGCGGGCTTCCTTTCCGGGAGCAGTACTTC.

The J gene is TRBJ2-3, the V gene TRBV6-5, with 7 positions matching TRBD1. With 3 bases clipped from V and 2 bases from J, the junction kept 5 bases outside the gene matches. From germline, CDR1 is MNHEY and CDR2 SVGAGI. This CDR3 has 15 amino acids. In DNA, the CDR3 is TGTGCCAGCAGTTATGGGGACAGAGTCACAGATACGCAGTATTTT. Translation gives CASSYGDRVTDTQYF.

This clonotype was seen at least ten times. The chain links TRBV3-1 to TRBJ1-2; possibly TRBD1 for D (6 bases). CDR1 LGHDT and CDR2 YNNKEL come from the germline V gene (reference sequence). The CDR3 is made up of 15 amino acids. The V and J ends lost 4 bases and 4 bases respectively, with 16 bases between them. The CDR3 spells CASSLDSSGAYGYTF. The CDR3, as DNA: TGTGCCAGCAGCCTCGACTCCTCGGGGGCCTATGGCTACACCTTC.

J is TRBJ2-7 and V is TRBV12-3 or TRBV12-4; 10 nucleotides match TRBD1. CDR3 length equals 13 residues. The J segment lost 4 bases and the V segment lost 10 bases, leaving 7 bases of the junction unmatched. DNA for the CDR3: TGTGCCACCCGACGGGACAGGGGTTACGAGCAGTACTTC. Its translation: CATRRDRGYEQYF.

This clonotype was picked up many times. J is TRBJ2-7 and V is TRBV7-2, with 13 nucleotides matching TRBD2. Germline-derived CDR1 and CDR2 are SGHTA and FQGNSA. The trim removed 6 bases at V and 3 bases at J, leaving 5 bases unmatched. The CDR3 has 15 residues. The CDR3 protein is CASRAGLAGFYEQYF. The CDR3 bases are TGTGCCAGCAGGGCGGGACTAGCGGGGTTCTACGAGCAGTACTTC.

This clonotype was observed many times. The chain recombines TRBV7-2 with TRBJ2-3; possibly TRBD1 for D (5 bases). Germline V CDR1 and CDR2: SGHTA, FQGNSA. The CDR3 has 15 residues. Between the trimmed V and J ends, which lost 1 base and 7 bases, there was a span of 15 bases. The chain's CDR3 is CASSLGQIFRNTQYF. The CDR3 nucleotides read TGTGCCAGCAGCTTAGGACAGATCTTTAGAAATACGCAGTATTTT.

The sample holds a few counts of this clonotype. The chain carries TRBV3-1 and TRBJ2-3; weak D call: TRBD2 (5 bases). Germline loops: CDR1 LGHDT, CDR2 YNNKEL (reference sequence). Between the trimmed V and J ends, which lost 3 bases and 8 bases, there was a span of 9 bases. The CDR3 has 12 residues. The CDR3 is CASSQGRGTQYF. The CDR3 coding sequence is TGTGCCAGCAGCCAGGGTCGGGGTACGCAGTATTTT.

Many counts were recorded for this clonotype. J is TRBJ2-1 and V is TRBV20-1; 9 bases align to TRBD2. The germline V gene has CDR1 DFQATT and CDR2 SNEGSKA (reference sequence). The CDR3 is 14 amino acids. DNA for the CDR3: TGCAGCGCCTCTGCGGGAGGGCCAGGGAATGAGCAGTTCTTC. This gives the protein CSASAGGPGNEQFF.